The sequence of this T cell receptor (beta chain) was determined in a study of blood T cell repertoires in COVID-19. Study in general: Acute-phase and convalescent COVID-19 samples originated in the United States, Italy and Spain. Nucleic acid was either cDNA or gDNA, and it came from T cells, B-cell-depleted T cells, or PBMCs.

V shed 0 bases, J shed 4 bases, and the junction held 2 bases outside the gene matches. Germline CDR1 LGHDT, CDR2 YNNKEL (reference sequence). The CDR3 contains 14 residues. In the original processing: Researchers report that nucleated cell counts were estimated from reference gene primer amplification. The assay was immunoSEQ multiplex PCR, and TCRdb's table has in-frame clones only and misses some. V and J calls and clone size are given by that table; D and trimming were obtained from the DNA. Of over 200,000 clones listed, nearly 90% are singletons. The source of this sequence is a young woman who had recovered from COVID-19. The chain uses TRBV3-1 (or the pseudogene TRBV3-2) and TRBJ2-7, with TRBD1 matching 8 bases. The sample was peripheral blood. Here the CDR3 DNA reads TGTGCCAGCAGCCAAGATTGGACAGGGTACGAGCAGTACTTC. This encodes CASSQDWTGYEQYF.